This T cell receptor (beta chain) was sequenced in a study of shared clonotypes between healthy human individuals. Here immunoSEQ multiplex PCR was the method, and the copy in TCRdb shows in-frame clones only, minus some. The table records some 1 million clones, about three quarters of them present only once. Specimen: memory CD4+ T cells sorted from blood. Subset in this sample: CD45RA-negative fraction. This clonotype originated in a man aged 18 to 29 in good health.

The CDR3 loop is CASSAADKQYF. The CDR3, as DNA: TGTGCCAGCAGTGCGGCCGACAAGCAGTACTTC. The V gene is TRBV7-9, the J gene TRBJ2-7; no clear D. V was clipped by 6 bases and J by 8 bases, with 11 bases between them. Germline assignment: CDR1 SEHNR and CDR2 FQNEAQ (reference sequence). The CDR3 totals 11 residues.